A single sample gave rise to the 23 T cell receptor beta chains below, sequenced in a study of shared clonotypes between healthy human individuals. The naive CD8 fraction comprised CD45RO-negative cells positively selected for CCR7 and excluded terminally differentiated effector memory CD45RA+ cells. Some clones are missing from TCRdb's copy, which holds only in-frame ones; the method was immunoSEQ multiplex PCR. The data hold approximately 2,000,000 clones, with 93% observed a single time. The sequenced sample consisted of naive CD8+ T cells from PBMCs. Source of these receptors: a young man in good health. Some clones in this sample may be carry-over from other donors' samples.

About this clone itself: This CDR3 is also generated by other DNA sequences in the sample. This chain uses TRBV9 with TRBJ2-1; 9 bases map to TRBD2. Trimming removed 0 bases from V and 6 bases from J; junction bases left unmatched: 4. The CDR3 contains 15 residues. Germline values: CDR1 SGDLS, CDR2 YYNGEE. CDR3 DNA: TGTGCCAGCAGCGTAGGACTAGCGGTAACCAATGAGCAGTTCTTC. Its protein is CASSVGLAVTNEQFF.

Here the CDR3 reads CASRLRTGQASWEAFF. The DNA of the CDR3 is TGTGCCAGCAGACTCCGGACAGGGCAGGCGTCTTGGGAAGCTTTCTTT. The gene calls are TRBV2 and TRBJ1-1; 8 nucleotides match TRBD1. V gave up 6 bases and J gave up 8 bases; unmatched junction bases: 17. Looked up from germline, CDR1 is SNHLY and CDR2 is FYNNEI. The CDR3 loop spans 16 amino acids.

The J gene is TRBJ2-1, the V gene TRBV6-4; D is tentatively TRBD1 or TRBD2 (5 bases each). Trimming left V 1 base short and J 0 bases short, with 10 bases between. Looked up from germline, CDR1 is MRHNA and CDR2 is SNTAGT. CDR3 length: 16 residues. The chain's CDR3 is CASSDLSGGSYNEQFF. The DNA of the CDR3 is TGTGCCAGCAGTGACTTGAGTGGGGGCTCCTACAATGAGCAGTTCTTC.

This rearrangement joins TRBV19 to TRBJ2-7, with 14 bases that match TRBD2. V shed 3 bases, J shed 0 bases, and the junction held 4 bases outside the gene matches. Germline CDR1 and CDR2: LNHDA and SQIVND (reference sequence). This CDR3 has 17 amino acids. CDR3 nucleotides: TGTGCCAGTAGTATGAGGACTAGCGGGAGGAGCTCCTACGAGCAGTACTTC. Translation gives CASSMRTSGRSSYEQYF.

This clone was detected once. The V call is TRBV28, the J call TRBJ2-1, with D perhaps assigned TRBD1 or TRBD2 (5 bases each). The V end lost 9 bases, the J end lost 6 bases, and 15 bases lay between the germline ends. The CDR3 runs to 13 residues. Germline assignment: CDR1 MDHEN and CDR2 SYDVKM. The CDR3 bases are TGTGCCAGAACACCGGGACGGATCAATGAGCAGTTCTTC. Translated, it gives CARTPGRINEQFF. Full variable domain (outside the CDR3, taken from reference TRBV28 and TRBJ2-1): DVKVTQSSRYLVKRTGEKVFLECVQDMDHENMFWYRQDPGLGLRLIYFSYDVKMKEKGDIPEGYSVSREKKERFSLILESASTNQTSMYLCARTPGRINEQFFGPGTRLTVL.

The rearrangement uses TRBV6-5 and TRBJ2-1, with 11 bases fitting TRBD1. The CDR3 is made up of 14 amino acids. Trimming removed 10 bases from V and 9 bases from J; junction bases left unmatched: 11. Germline V gene sequence: CDR1 MNHEY, CDR2 SVGAGI. CDR3 loop: CAIAPGQGVAEQFF. DNA of the CDR3: TGTGCCATCGCGCCGGGACAGGGGGTTGCTGAGCAGTTCTTC.

The sample holds one count of this clone. CDR3 loop: CASSHLISGSQRYF. CDR3 nucleotide sequence: TGTGCCAGCAGCCACTTGATTAGCGGGAGTCAACGGTACTTC. The gene calls are TRBV7-9 and TRBJ2-7, with TRBD2 matching 9 bases. CDR3 length: 14 amino acids. The germline CDR1 and CDR2 sequences are SEHNR and FQNEAQ (reference sequence). The ends lost 5 bases at V and 12 bases at J; junction bases unmatched: 14.

The chain recombines TRBV29-1 with TRBJ2-5; tentatively, D is TRBD2 (6 bases). Trimming shortened V by 5 bases and J by 1 base, and 23 bases separated the two germline ends. The germline V gene encodes CDR1 SQVTM and CDR2 ANQGSEA. The CDR3 consists of 17 residues. The CDR3 sequence is CSVWLSVAAGPQETQYF. The CDR3 bases are TGCAGCGTTTGGCTGTCGGTAGCGGCGGGGCCCCAAGAGACCCAGTACTTC.

The chain combines TRBV4-1 with TRBJ2-7; no clear D gene. This CDR3 has 13 residues. Germline assignment: CDR1 MGHRA and CDR2 YSYEKL. V was pared by 1 base and J by 3 bases, with 7 bases between. For the CDR3, the DNA is TGCGCCAGCAGCCAAGTATTATTCTACGAGCAGTACTTC. The encoded protein is CASSQVLFYEQYF.

This chain links TRBV12-5 with TRBJ2-5, with 10 bases identical to TRBD1. This CDR3 is 17 amino acids long. After removal of 0 bases from V and 3 bases from J, the junction contained 7 bases not matched to a gene. In germline, CDR1 is LGHNT, CDR2 FRNRAP. CDR3 nucleotide sequence: TGTGCTAGTGGTTTGGTAATCGTCGGGACAGGGGAAGAGACCCAGTACTTC. Amino acids: CASGLVIVGTGEETQYF.

This chain connects TRBV27 to TRBJ2-1; 10 bases map to TRBD2. The V gene's germline CDR1 is MNHEY and CDR2 SMNVEV (reference sequence). The CDR3 has 20 amino acids. The J segment lost 5 bases and the V segment lost 2 bases, leaving 18 bases of the junction unmatched. CDR3: CASSLLSNGNSGRYHNEQFF. The CDR3 DNA sequence: TGTGCCAGCAGTTTACTATCCAACGGAAATAGCGGGAGGTACCACAATGAGCAGTTCTTC.

V gene TRBV7-2 combines with J gene TRBJ2-4; the D is unclear. Germline lookup yields CDR1 SGHTA and CDR2 FQGNSA. V shed 4 bases and J shed 6 bases, with 13 bases lying between them. The CDR3 consists of 14 residues. CDR3 bases: TGTGCCAGCAGCTCAACCGGCCCCCGAAACATTCAGTACTTC. As protein: CASSSTGPRNIQYF.

The V and J genes are TRBV5-4 and TRBJ2-7; D is undetermined. The ends were cut back, 6 bases at V and 5 bases at J, with 15 bases in the middle. The CDR3 sequence is 13 residues long. CDR1 SGHNT and CDR2 YYREEE come from the germline V gene (reference sequence). In DNA form, the CDR3 reads TGTGCCAGCACCCCGGACGGTCTACACGAGCAGTACTTC. This gives the protein CASTPDGLHEQYF. The entire variable domain, with the rest obtained from reference TRBV5-4 and TRBJ2-7, is as follows: ETGVTQSPTHLIKTRGQQVTLRCSSQSGHNTVSWYQQALGQGPQFIFQYYREEENGRGNFPPRFSGLQFPNYSSELNVNALELDDSALYLCASTPDGLHEQYFGPGTRLTVT.

V gene TRBV2 combines with J gene TRBJ2-1, with D uncertain. Germline CDR1 SNHLY, CDR2 FYNNEI. CDR3 size: 16 residues. Trimming took off 3 bases at V and 6 bases at J, with 18 bases between the two ends. The CDR3 spells CASSDPTDHPSNEQFF. CDR3 DNA sequence: TGTGCCAGCAGTGACCCCACGGACCATCCATCCAATGAGCAGTTCTTC.

This clone has just one count. V gene TRBV6-5 combines with J gene TRBJ2-7, with 9 bases lining up with TRBD1. Trimming removed 5 bases from V and 6 bases from J; junction bases left unmatched: 8. Germline CDR1 is MNHEY and CDR2 is SVGAGI. This CDR3 region has 14 residues. CDR3 protein: CASSLQGATREQYF. DNA of the CDR3: TGTGCCAGCAGTCTACAGGGGGCTACACGCGAGCAGTACTTC.

The chain combines TRBV7-9 with TRBJ2-2, with TRBD2 identical over 9 bases. Germline V gene lookup returns CDR1 SEHNR and CDR2 FQNEAQ (reference sequence). Trimming at V came to 3 bases and at J to 6 bases, leaving 8 bases not matched to a gene. The CDR3 is 16 residues long. CDR3 loop: CASSFSAGGIPGELFF. As DNA, the CDR3 is TGTGCCAGCAGCTTTTCAGCGGGAGGTATACCCGGGGAGCTGTTTTTT.

With respect to this clone: This CDR3 is also generated by other DNA sequences in the sample. The chain has TRBV4-1 and TRBJ2-3; D is unresolved. Trimming took 0 bases from V and 3 from J, leaving 10 bases between them. Germline lookup yields CDR1 MGHRA and CDR2 YSYEKL. The CDR3 consists of 15 residues. CDR3: CASSQDPDLTDTQYF. The CDR3 DNA reads as TGCGCCAGCAGCCAAGACCCCGACTTGACAGATACGCAGTATTTT.

Concerning this clone itself: Within the sample, other DNA sequences also encode this same CDR3. The chain is built from TRBV27 and TRBJ2-3; no clear D. The CDR3 is made up of 14 amino acids. Germline V CDR1 and CDR2: MNHEY, SMNVEV (reference sequence). Trimming pared 0 bases from V and 0 bases from J, leaving 4 bases between. CDR3 DNA: TGTGCCAGCAGTTTATCAGCGAGCACAGATACGCAGTATTTT. Protein product: CASSLSASTDTQYF.

The J gene is TRBJ2-4, the V gene TRBV9; TRBD2 agrees at 10 bases. CDR3 length: 16 residues. The trim removed 3 bases at V and 2 bases at J, leaving 5 bases unmatched. In germline, CDR1 is SGDLS, CDR2 YYNGEE. The CDR3 sequence is CASSETSGNTKNIQYF. The CDR3 DNA follows: TGTGCCAGCAGCGAAACTAGCGGGAATACCAAAAACATTCAGTACTTC. Together with reference TRBV9 and TRBJ2-4, the CDR3 gives the full variable domain: DSGVTQTPKHLITATGQRVTLRCSPRSGDLSVYWYQQSLDQGLQFLIQYYNGEERAKGNILERFSAQQFPDLHSELNLSSLELGDSALYFCASSETSGNTKNIQYFGAGTRLSVL.

The chain employs TRBV27 and TRBJ2-7; no firm D call. V lost 8 bases and J 2 bases, leaving 13 bases between the germline ends. The CDR3 loop spans 13 amino acids. The germline gives CDR1 MNHEY, CDR2 SMNVEV (reference sequence). In DNA form, the CDR3 reads TGTGCCAGCCGGTACCGGGTCCCCTACGAGCAGTACTTC. Protein product: CASRYRVPYEQYF.

This chain joins TRBV4-1 and TRBJ1-6, with a possible D match to TRBD1 (5 bases). V lost 4 bases, J lost 8 bases, and 12 bases lay in between. CDR1 is MGHRA, CDR2 YSYEKL, per germline. The CDR3 is made up of 14 amino acids. The CDR3 DNA reads TGCGCCAGCAGCCTCCTCGGCAGGGATTCACCCCTCCACTTT. Its protein product is CASSLLGRDSPLHF.

The chain links TRBV15 to TRBJ2-7, with D uncertain. This CDR3 has 15 residues. V lost 8 bases to trimming and J lost 4 bases, with 21 bases between them. Per germline, CDR1 LNHNV and CDR2 YYDKDF (reference sequence). The CDR3 sequence: CATPPGLPLRYEQYF. The CDR3 nucleotides are TGTGCCACCCCCCCGGGCCTTCCTCTCCGGTACGAGCAGTACTTC.

V usage is TRBV6-6 and J usage is TRBJ2-2; D not resolved. This CDR3 comprises 14 residues. Germline V gives CDR1 MNHNY, CDR2 SVGAGI (reference sequence). Trimming took 0 bases from V and 4 from J, leaving 6 bases between them. CDR3 protein: CASSYSRSTGELFF. The CDR3 bases are TGTGCCAGCAGTTACTCGAGGAGCACCGGGGAGCTGTTTTTT.